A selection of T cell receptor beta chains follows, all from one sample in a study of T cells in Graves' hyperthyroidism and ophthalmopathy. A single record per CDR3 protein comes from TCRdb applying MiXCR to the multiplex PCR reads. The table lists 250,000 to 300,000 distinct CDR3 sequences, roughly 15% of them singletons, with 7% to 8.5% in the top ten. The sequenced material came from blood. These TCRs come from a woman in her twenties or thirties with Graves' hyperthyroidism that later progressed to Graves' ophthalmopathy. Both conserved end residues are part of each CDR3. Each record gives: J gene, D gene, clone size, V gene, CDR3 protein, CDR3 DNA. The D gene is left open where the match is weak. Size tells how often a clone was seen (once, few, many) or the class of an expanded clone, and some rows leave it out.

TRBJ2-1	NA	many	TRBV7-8	CASSSGAGEQFF	TGTGCCAGCAGCTCCGGGGCGGGTGAGCAGTTCTTC
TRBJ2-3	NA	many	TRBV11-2	CASSRGPQAGTDTQYF	TGTGCCAGCAGCAGAGGGCCTCAAGCGGGCACAGATACGCAGTATTTT
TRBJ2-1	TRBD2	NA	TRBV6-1	CASSIERGPYNEQFF	TGTGCCAGCAGCATTGAGCGGGGACCCTACAATGAGCAGTTCTTC
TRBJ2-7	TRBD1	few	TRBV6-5	CASSYSPDRDSYEQYF	TGTGCCAGCAGTTACTCCCCCGACAGGGACTCCTACGAGCAGTACTTC
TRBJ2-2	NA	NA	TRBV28	CASRGGQNTGELFF	TGTGCCAGCAGGGGAGGACAGAACACCGGGGAGCTGTTTTTT
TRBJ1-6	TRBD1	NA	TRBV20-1	CSARSGQGPLTYNSPLHF	TGCAGTGCTAGAAGCGGACAGGGCCCGCTCACGTATAATTCACCCCTCCACTTT
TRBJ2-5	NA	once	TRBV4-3	CASSQEVQETQYF	TGCGCCAGCAGCCAAGAGGTGCAAGAGACCCAGTACTTC
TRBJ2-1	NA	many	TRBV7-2	CASSPLGLSYNEQFF	TGTGCCAGCAGCCCTCTCGGCCTCTCCTACAATGAGCAGTTCTTC
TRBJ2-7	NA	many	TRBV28	CASTTYGVSYEQYF	TGTGCCAGCACCACATACGGGGTATCCTACGAGCAGTACTTC
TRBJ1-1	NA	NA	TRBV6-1	CASSNPGDMNTEAFF	TGTGCCAGCAGTAATCCAGGGGATATGAACACTGAAGCTTTCTTT
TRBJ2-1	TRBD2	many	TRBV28	CASLGLAGGFWVDNEQFF	TGTGCCAGCCTGGGACTAGCGGGAGGGTTTTGGGTGGACAATGAGCAGTTCTTC
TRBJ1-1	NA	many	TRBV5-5	CASSFLEGREAFF	TGTGCCAGCAGCTTTCTTGAGGGCAGGGAAGCTTTCTTT
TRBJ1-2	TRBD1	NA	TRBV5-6	CASSLGQGDGYGYTF	TGTGCCAGCAGCTTGGGGCAGGGGGACGGCTATGGCTACACCTTC
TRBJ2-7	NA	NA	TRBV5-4	CASSLAVASYEQYF	TGTGCCAGCAGCTTGGCCGTGGCTTCCTACGAGCAGTACTTC
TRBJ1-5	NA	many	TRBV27	CASSFRGSQPQHF	TGTGCCAGCAGTTTCAGAGGGAGTCAGCCCCAGCATTTT
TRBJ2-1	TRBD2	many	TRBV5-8	CASSLDGGGRYNEQFF	TGTGCCAGCAGCTTGGATGGCGGGGGGCGGTACAATGAGCAGTTCTTC
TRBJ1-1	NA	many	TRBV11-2	CASSLQGITEAFF	TGTGCCAGCAGCTTACAGGGTATCACTGAAGCTTTCTTT
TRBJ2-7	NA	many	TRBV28	CASSHRGGSGNEQYF	TGTGCCAGCAGCCACCGGGGCGGGTCAGGCAACGAGCAGTACTTC
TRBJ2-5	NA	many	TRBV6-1	CASSHMDQETQYF	TGTGCCAGCAGTCATATGGATCAAGAGACCCAGTACTTC
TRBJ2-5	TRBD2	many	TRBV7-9	CASSSGLFGETQYF	TGTGCCAGCAGCTCGGGACTATTCGGAGAGACCCAGTACTTC
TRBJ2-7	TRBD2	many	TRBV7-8	CASSLDGRTSEQYF	TGTGCCAGCAGCTTAGACGGGAGGACCTCAGAGCAGTACTTC
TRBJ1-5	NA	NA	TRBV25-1	CASSERGMFRQPQHF	TGTGCCAGCAGTGAGAGGGGGATGTTCCGTCAGCCCCAGCATTTT
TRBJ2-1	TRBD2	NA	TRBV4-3	CASSQEVWTSGRNEQFF	TGCGCCAGCAGCCAAGAAGTGTGGACTAGCGGGAGAAATGAGCAGTTCTTC
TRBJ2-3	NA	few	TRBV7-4	CASSLWAYTQYF	TGTGCCAGCAGCTTATGGGCCTATACGCAGTATTTT
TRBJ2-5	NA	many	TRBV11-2	CASSFPGGGETQYF	TGTGCCAGCAGCTTCCCTGGAGGTGGAGAGACCCAGTACTTC
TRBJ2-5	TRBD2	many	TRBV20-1	CSALGTSGRAGETQYF	TGCAGTGCTTTAGGGACTAGCGGGAGGGCCGGGGAGACCCAGTACTTC
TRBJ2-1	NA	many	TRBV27	CASSPLWGNYNEQFF	TGTGCCAGCAGTCCCCTGTGGGGAAATTACAATGAGCAGTTCTTC